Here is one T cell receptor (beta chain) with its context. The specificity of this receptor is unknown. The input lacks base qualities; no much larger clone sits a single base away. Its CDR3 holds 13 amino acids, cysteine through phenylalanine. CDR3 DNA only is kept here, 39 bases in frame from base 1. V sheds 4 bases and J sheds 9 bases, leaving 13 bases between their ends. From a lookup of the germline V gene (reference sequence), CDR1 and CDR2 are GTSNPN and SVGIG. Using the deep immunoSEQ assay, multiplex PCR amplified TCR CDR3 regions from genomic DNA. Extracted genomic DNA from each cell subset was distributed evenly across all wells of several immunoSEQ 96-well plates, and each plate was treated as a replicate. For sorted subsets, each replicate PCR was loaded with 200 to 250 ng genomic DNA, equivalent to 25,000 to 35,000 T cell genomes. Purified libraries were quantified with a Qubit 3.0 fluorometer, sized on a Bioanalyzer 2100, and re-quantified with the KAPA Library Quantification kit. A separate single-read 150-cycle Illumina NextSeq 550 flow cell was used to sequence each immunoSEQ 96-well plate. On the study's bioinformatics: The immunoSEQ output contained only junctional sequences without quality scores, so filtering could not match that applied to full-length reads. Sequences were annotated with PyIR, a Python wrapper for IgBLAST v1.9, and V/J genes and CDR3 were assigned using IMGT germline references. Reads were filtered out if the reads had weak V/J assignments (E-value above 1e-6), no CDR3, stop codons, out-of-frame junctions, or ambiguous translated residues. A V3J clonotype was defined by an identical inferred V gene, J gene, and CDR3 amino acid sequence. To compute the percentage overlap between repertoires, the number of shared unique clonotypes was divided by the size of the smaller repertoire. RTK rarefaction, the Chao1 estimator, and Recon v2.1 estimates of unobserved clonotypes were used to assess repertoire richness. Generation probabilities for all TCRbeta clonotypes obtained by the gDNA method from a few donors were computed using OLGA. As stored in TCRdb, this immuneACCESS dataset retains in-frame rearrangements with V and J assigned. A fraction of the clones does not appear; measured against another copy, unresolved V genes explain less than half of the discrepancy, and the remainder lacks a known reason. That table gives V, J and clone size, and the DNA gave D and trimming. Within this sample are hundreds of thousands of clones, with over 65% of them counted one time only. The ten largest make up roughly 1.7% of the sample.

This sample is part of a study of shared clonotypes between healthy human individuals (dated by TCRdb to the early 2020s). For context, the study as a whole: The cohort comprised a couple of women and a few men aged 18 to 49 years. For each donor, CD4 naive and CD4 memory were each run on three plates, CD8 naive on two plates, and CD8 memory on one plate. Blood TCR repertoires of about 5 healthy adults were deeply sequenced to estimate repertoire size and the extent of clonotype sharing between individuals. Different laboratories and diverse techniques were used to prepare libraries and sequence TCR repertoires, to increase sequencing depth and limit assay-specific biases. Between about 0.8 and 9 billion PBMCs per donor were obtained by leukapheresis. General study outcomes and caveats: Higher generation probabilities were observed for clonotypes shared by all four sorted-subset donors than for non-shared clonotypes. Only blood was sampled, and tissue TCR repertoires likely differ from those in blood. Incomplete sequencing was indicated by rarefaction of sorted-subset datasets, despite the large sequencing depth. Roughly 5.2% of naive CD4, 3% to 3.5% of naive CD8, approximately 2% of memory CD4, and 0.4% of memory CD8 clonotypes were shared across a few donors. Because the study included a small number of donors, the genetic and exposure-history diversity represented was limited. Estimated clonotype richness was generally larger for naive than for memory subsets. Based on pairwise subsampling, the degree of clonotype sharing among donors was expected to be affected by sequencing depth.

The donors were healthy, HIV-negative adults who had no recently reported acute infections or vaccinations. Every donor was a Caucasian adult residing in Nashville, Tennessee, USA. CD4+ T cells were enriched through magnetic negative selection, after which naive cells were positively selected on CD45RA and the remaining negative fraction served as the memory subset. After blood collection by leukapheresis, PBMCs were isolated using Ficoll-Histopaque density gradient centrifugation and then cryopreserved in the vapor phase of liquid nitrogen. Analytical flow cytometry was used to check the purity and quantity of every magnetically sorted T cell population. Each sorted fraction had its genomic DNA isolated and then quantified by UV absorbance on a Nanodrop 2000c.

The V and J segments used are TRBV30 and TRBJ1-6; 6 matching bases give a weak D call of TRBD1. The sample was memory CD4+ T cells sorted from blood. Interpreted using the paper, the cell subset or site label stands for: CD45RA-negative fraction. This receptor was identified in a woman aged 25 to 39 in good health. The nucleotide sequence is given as TGTGCCTGGACCAGGACAGAGGGTTCACCCCTCCACTTT. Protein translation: CAWTRTEGSPLHF.